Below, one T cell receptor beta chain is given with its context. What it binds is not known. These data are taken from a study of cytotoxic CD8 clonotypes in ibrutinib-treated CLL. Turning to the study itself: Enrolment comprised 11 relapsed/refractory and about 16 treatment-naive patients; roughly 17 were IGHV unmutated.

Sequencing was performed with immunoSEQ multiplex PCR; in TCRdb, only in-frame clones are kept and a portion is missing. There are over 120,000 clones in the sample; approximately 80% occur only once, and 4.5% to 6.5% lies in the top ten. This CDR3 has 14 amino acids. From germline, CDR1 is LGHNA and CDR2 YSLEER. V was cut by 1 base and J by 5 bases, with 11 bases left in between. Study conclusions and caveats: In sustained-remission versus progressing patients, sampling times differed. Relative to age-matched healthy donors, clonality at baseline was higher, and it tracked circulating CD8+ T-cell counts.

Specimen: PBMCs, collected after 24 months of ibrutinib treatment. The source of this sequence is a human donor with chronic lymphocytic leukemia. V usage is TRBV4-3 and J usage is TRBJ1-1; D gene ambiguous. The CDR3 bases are TGCGCCAGCAGCCAAGTGGGTTGGCAGACTGAAGCTTTCTTT. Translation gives CASSQVGWQTEAFF.